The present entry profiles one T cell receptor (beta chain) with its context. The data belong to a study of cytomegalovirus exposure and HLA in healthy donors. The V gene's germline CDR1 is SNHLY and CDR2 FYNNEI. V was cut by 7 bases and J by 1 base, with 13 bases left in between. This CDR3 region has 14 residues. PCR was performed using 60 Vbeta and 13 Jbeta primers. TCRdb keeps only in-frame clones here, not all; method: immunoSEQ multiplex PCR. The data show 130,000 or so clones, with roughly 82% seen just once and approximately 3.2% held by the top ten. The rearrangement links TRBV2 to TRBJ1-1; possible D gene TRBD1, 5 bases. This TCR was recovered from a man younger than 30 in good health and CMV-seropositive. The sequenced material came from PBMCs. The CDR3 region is CASKGRASNTEAFF. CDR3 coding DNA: TGTGCCAGCAAGGGCAGGGCCTCGAACACTGAAGCTTTCTTT.